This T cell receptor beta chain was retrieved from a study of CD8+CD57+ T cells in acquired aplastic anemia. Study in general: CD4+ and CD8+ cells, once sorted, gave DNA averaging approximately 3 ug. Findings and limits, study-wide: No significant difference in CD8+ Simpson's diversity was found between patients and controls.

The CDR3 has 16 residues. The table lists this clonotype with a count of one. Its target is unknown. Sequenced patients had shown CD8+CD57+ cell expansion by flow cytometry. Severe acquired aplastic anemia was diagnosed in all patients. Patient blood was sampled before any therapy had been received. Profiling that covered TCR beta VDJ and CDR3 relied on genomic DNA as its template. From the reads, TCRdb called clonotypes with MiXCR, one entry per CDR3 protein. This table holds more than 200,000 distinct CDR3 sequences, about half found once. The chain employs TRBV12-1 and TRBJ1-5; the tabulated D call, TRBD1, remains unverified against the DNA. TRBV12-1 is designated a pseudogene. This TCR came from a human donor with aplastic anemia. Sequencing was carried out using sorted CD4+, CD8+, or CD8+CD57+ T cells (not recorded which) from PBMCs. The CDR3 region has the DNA TGTGCCAGCAGCTTTACGGGGCAGGGAAGCAATCAGCCCCAGCATTTT. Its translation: CASSFTGQGSNQPQHF.